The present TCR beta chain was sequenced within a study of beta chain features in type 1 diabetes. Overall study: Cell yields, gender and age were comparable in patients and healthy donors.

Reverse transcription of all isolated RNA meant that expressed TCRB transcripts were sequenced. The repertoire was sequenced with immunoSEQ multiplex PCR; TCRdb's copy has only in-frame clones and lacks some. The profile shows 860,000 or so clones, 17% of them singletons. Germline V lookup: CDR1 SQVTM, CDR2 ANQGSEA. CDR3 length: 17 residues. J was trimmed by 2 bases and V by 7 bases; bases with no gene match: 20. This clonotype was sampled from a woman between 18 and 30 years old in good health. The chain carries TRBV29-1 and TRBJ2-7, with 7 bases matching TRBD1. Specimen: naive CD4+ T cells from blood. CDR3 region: CSDRRGFGGTSPYEQYF. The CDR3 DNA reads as TGCAGCGACCGCAGGGGGTTTGGAGGCACCAGCCCCTACGAGCAGTACTTC.